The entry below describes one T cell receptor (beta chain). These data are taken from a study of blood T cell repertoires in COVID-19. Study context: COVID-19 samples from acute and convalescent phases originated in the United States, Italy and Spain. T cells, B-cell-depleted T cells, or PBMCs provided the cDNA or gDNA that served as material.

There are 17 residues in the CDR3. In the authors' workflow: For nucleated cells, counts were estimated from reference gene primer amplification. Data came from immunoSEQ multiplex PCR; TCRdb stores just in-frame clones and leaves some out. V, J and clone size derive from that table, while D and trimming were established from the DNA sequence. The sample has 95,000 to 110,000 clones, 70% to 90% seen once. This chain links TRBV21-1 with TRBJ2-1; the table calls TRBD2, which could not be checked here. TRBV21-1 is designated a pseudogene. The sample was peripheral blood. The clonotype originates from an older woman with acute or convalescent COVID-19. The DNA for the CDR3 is TGTGCCAGCAGCAAAGGAAACGGGAGGGCTTCCTACAATGAGCAGTTCTTC. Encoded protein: CASSKGNGRASYNEQFF.